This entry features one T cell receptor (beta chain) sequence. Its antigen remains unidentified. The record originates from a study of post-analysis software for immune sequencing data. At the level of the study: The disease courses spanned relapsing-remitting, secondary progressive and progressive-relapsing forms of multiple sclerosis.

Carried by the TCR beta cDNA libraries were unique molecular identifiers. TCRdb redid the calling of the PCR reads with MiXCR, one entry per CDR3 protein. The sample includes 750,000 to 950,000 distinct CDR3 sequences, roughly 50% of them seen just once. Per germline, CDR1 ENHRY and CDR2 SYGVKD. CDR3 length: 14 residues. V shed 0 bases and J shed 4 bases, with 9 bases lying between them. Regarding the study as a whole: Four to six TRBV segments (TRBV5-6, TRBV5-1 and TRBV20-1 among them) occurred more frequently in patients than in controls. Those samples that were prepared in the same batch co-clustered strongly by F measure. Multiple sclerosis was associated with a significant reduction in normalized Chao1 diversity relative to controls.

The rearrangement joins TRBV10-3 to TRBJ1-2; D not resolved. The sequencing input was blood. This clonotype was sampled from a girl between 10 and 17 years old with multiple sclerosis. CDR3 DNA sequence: TGTGCCATCAGTGAGTCGATACAGAGCTATGGCTACACCTTC. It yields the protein CAISESIQSYGYTF.